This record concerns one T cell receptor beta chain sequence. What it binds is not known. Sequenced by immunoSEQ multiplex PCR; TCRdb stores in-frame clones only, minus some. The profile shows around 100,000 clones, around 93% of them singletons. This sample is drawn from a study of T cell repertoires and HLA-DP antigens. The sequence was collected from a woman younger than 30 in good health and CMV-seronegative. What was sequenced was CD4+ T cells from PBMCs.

The CDR3 spells CASNGGRGSNEQFF. The CDR3 region has the DNA TGTGCCAGTAACGGGGGGCGGGGATCTAATGAGCAGTTCTTC. The J gene is TRBJ2-1, the V gene TRBV19; tentative D call: TRBD2 (7 bases). CDR1 is LNHDA and CDR2 is SQIVND in the germline V gene (reference sequence). This CDR3 spans 14 amino acids. The ends were cut back, 7 bases at V and 7 bases at J, with 17 bases in the middle.